This T cell receptor (beta chain) was captured by sequencing in a study of shared clonotypes between healthy human individuals. On the study more broadly: Three plates each covered CD4 naive and memory; CD8 naive two, CD8 memory one.

CD45RA-negative memory and CD45RA+ naive subsets were split from the CD4+ cells. The CDR3 has 15 residues. V was pared by 7 bases and J by 6 bases, with 16 bases between. The germline CDR1 and CDR2 sequences are MNHEY and SVGAGI. Generated by immunoSEQ multiplex PCR, the TCRdb table keeps only in-frame clones and is missing some. The sample consists of about 1 million clones, about 75% of them appearing once. The clonotype comes from a young man in good health. The sample comprised memory CD4+ T cells sorted from blood. The subset: CD45RA-negative fraction. The chain carries TRBV6-5 and TRBJ1-6; D is possibly TRBD1 (6 bases). The CDR3 DNA is TGTGCCAGCACTTTCGGGGGCGCTTCTAATTCACCCCTCCACTTT. Its translation: CASTFGGASNSPLHF.